This T cell receptor (beta chain) comes out of a study of response to subunit inactivated influenza vaccine. V lost 3 bases and J lost 8, with 11 bases in between. Germline V lookup: CDR1 MDHEN, CDR2 SYDVKM. The CDR3 is 13 amino acids. General study findings and limits: Authors suggested that a seasonal influenza vaccination recruits few new T cells each time.

Note on this clonotype: No antigen is known for it.

TCRdb fed the RT-PCR reads into MiXCR, producing one record per CDR3 protein. The sample carries about 480,000 distinct CDR3 sequences, over 10% recorded once. The material sequenced was PBMCs from blood, taken 45 days after vaccination. This chain joins TRBV28 and TRBJ2-4; D perhaps matches TRBD2 (6 bases). The TCR was taken from a man aged 50-60 years who received an inactivated influenza vaccine. The CDR3, as DNA: TGTGCCAGCAGTTTCGGGACTCCCGACATTCAGTACTTC. Protein sequence: CASSFGTPDIQYF.